This entry concerns a single T cell receptor (beta chain). Its cognate antigen is unknown. The PCR ran on 60 Vbeta and 13 Jbeta primers. Assay: immunoSEQ multiplex PCR; the TCRdb copy retains only in-frame clones and omits some. The sample includes approximately 130,000 clones, 70% to 80% of them seen just once. The CDR3 is 12 residues long. Trimming cost V 2 bases and J 4 bases, with 6 bases left between them. From germline, CDR1 is KGHSH and CDR2 LQKENI. This sample was taken from a study of cytomegalovirus exposure and HLA in healthy donors. Study-level points and caveats: TCR beta sequences numbering roughly 16,000 were associated with HLA alleles at 0.05 false discovery rate in a later analysis.

The TCR was taken from a woman aged 50 to 60 in good health and CMV-seropositive. The sequenced sample consisted of PBMCs. The V and J genes are TRBV18 and TRBJ2-7; D not certain. This CDR3 reads CASSPESYEQYF. CDR3 sequence (DNA): TGTGCCAGCTCACCAGAGTCTTACGAGCAGTACTTC.